What follows are 22 T cell receptor beta chains derived from one specimen sequenced in a study of identical twins. One entry per CDR3 protein results from TCRdb running MiXCR on the 5' RACE reads. Found here are some 460,000 distinct CDR3 sequences, approximately 15% of them singletons; the top ten hold about 0.52%. These same data were also listed under a study on yellow fever vaccine responses in identical twins.

The material sequenced was CD4+ T cells sorted from blood. These receptor sequences come from a woman aged 18 to 35 in good health.

This clonotype was counted a few times. The gene calls are TRBV20-1 and TRBJ1-1; D possibly corresponds to TRBD1 (5 bases). Trimming removed 1 base at V and 7 bases at J, with 13 bases between. This CDR3 contains 13 residues. Germline V CDR1 and CDR2: DFQATT, SNEGSKA (reference sequence). The DNA of the CDR3 is TGCAGTGCTAGAGGTCAGGGTTTCGGTGAAGCTTTCTTT. This codes for CSARGQGFGEAFF.

The rearrangement links TRBV7-2 to TRBJ2-3; no clear D. The germline CDR1 and CDR2 sequences are SGHTA and FQGNSA. V shed 1 base and J shed 1 base, with 12 bases lying between them. This CDR3 has 16 amino acids. The CDR3 nucleotides are TGTGCCAGCAGCTTAGGCCCAGCGATGGGCACAGATACGCAGTATTTT. Its protein is CASSLGPAMGTDTQYF. The full variable domain, its missing parts supplied by reference TRBV7-2 and TRBJ2-3, is GAGVSQSPSNKVTEKGKDVELRCDPISGHTALYWYRQSLGQGLEFLIYFQGNSAPDKSGLPSDRFSAERTGGSVSTLTIQRTQQEDSAVYLCASSLGPAMGTDTQYFGPGTRLTVL.

This clonotype was counted only a few times. The V and J genes are TRBV28 and TRBJ2-3, with 10 nucleotides matching TRBD2. In germline, CDR1 is MDHEN, CDR2 SYDVKM. The CDR3 runs 16 residues. The trim removed 6 bases at V and 4 bases at J, leaving 10 bases unmatched. As DNA, the CDR3 is TGTGCCAGCAGGACACCAAGCGGGAGGGGCCCAGATACGCAGTATTTT. Translation gives CASRTPSGRGPDTQYF.

This clonotype has just a few counts. V is TRBV7-2 and J is TRBJ2-7, with D unclear. This CDR3 has 12 residues. From germline, CDR1 is SGHTA and CDR2 FQGNSA. The V and J ends lost 5 bases and 0 bases respectively, with 5 bases between them. The CDR3 DNA follows: TGTGCCAGCAGCGCTAACTCCTACGAGCAGTACTTC. It codes for CASSANSYEQYF. Variable domain in full (rest from reference TRBV7-2 and TRBJ2-7): GAGVSQSPSNKVTEKGKDVELRCDPISGHTALYWYRQSLGQGLEFLIYFQGNSAPDKSGLPSDRFSAERTGGSVSTLTIQRTQQEDSAVYLCASSANSYEQYFGPGTRLTVT.

The sample holds a few counts of this clonotype. The J gene is TRBJ2-6, the V gene TRBV7-9, with a possible D match to TRBD2 (6 bases). Germline V lookup: CDR1 SEHNR, CDR2 FQNEAQ (reference sequence). With 5 bases removed from V and 3 bases from J, the gap between germline ends came to 11 bases. The CDR3 loop spans 15 amino acids. The CDR3, as DNA: TGTGCCAGCAGCCAGGCGGGACGTGGGGCCAACGTCCTGACTTTC. This sequence encodes CASSQAGRGANVLTF. Looking up the rest from reference TRBV7-9 and TRBJ2-6 gives the full variable domain: DTGVSQNPRHKITKRGQNVTFRCDPISEHNRLYWYRQTLGQGPEFLTYFQNEAQLEKSRLLSDRFSAERPKGSFSTLEIQRTEQGDSAMYLCASSQAGRGANVLTFGAGSRLTVL.

In its sample, this clonotype was seen many times. CDR3 region: CASSSGTYQWEKLFF. The DNA for the CDR3 is TGCGCCAGCAGCTCCGGGACGTACCAGTGGGAAAAACTGTTTTTT. The V gene is TRBV5-1, the J gene TRBJ1-4; a weak D match, TRBD1 (5 bases). This CDR3 contains 15 residues. The V end lost 3 bases, the J end lost 8 bases, and 17 bases lay between the germline ends. Germline V lookup: CDR1 SGHRS, CDR2 YFSETQ.

This clonotype has a handful of counts. The genes are TRBV24-1 and TRBJ2-3; 9 nucleotides agree with TRBD2. There are 12 residues in the CDR3. The J segment lost 14 bases and the V segment lost 4 bases, leaving 6 bases of the junction unmatched. Germline loops: CDR1 KGHDR, CDR2 SFDVKD. CDR3 DNA sequence: TGTGCCACCAGTGACCCGGGACTAGCACTGTATTTT. Protein: CATSDPGLALYF.

The rearrangement joins TRBV7-2 to TRBJ1-6; D unresolved. V was pared by 5 bases and J by 11 bases, with 16 bases between. Germline CDR1 and CDR2: SGHTA and FQGNSA. The CDR3 sequence is 14 residues long. In DNA, the CDR3 is TGTGCCAGCAGCCCAATGCAGTCTGGGGCACCCCTCCACTTT. Amino acid sequence: CASSPMQSGAPLHF. Filled out from reference TRBV7-2 and TRBJ1-6, the complete variable domain reads GAGVSQSPSNKVTEKGKDVELRCDPISGHTALYWYRQSLGQGLEFLIYFQGNSAPDKSGLPSDRFSAERTGGSVSTLTIQRTQQEDSAVYLCASSPMQSGAPLHFGNGTRLTVT.

The genes are TRBV4-2 and TRBJ1-6; D uncertain. The germline V and J ends were trimmed by 3 bases and 7 bases, with 16 bases remaining between them. Germline CDR1 and CDR2: LGHNA and YNFKEQ. The CDR3 is made up of 16 amino acids. CDR3 coding DNA: TGTGCCAGCAGCCAGGCCGTGGAGGCTATCAATTCACCCCTCCACTTT. It yields the protein CASSQAVEAINSPLHF.

This clonotype was seen only a few times. The chain is built from TRBV19 and TRBJ1-1, with unresolved D. The germline gives CDR1 LNHDA, CDR2 SQIVND (reference sequence). The CDR3 is 13 residues long. Trimming cost V 5 bases and J 0 bases, with 7 bases left between them. CDR3 region: CASSGSLNTEAFF. The CDR3 region has the DNA TGTGCCAGTAGTGGGAGTTTGAACACTGAAGCTTTCTTT.

About this clonotype: One end of the junction varies from germline; a read error may be responsible. In DNA, the CDR3 is TGTGCCAGCAGCTCCAGCGGGGGGGTAACGGCTGTCTTC. This encodes CASSSSGGVTAVF. This chain joins TRBV7-2 and TRBJ2-1, with TRBD2 matching over 10 bases. CDR1 and CDR2 (germline): SGHTA, FQGNSA. This CDR3 region has 13 residues.

This clonotype was detected only once. This chain joins TRBV20-1 and TRBJ2-7; perhaps TRBD2 as D (6 bases). The germline V gene encodes CDR1 DFQATT and CDR2 SNEGSKA (reference sequence). The CDR3 is 15 amino acids. In DNA form, the CDR3 reads TGCAGGTCTAGAGATTTGTTGCGGGAATTTTACGAGCAGTACTTC. Amino acid sequence: CRSRDLLREFYEQYF.

This clonotype appeared a few times. The chain carries TRBV5-5 and TRBJ2-5; D might be TRBD1 (6 bases). The V end was cut by 3 bases, the J end by 2 bases, with 14 bases between. The CDR3 has 15 residues. The germline CDR1 and CDR2 sequences are SGHKS and YYEKEE (reference sequence). The CDR3 DNA follows: TGTGCCAGCAGCTCATCCCCGACAGGACAAGAGACCCAGTACTTC. Translated: CASSSSPTGQETQYF.

This chain joins TRBV28 and TRBJ2-5, with a tentative D call TRBD2 (6 bases). The length of the CDR3 is 13 residues. V lost 7 bases to trimming and J lost 2 bases, with 11 bases between them. Germline lookup yields CDR1 MDHEN and CDR2 SYDVKM. The DNA for the CDR3 is TGTGCCAGCAAGCGGGCCCCTCAAGAGACCCAGTACTTC. This gives the protein CASKRAPQETQYF.

J is TRBJ2-7 and V is TRBV6-1; D might be TRBD2 (6 bases). The CDR3 is made up of 14 amino acids. Germline loops: CDR1 MNHNS, CDR2 SASEGT. The V end lost 5 bases, the J end lost 5 bases, and 16 bases lay between the germline ends. The CDR3 region is CASSPRQRVHEQYF. In DNA form, the CDR3 reads TGTGCCAGCAGTCCCCGCCAGCGGGTCCACGAGCAGTACTTC.

The chain employs TRBV24-1 and TRBJ2-1; perhaps TRBD1 as D (10 bases). V was clipped by 4 bases and J by 8 bases, with 32 bases between them. Germline CDR1 KGHDR, CDR2 SFDVKD. The length of the CDR3 is 20 residues. This chain's CDR3 is CATSDPRDRGSPSGVYEQFF. CDR3 in DNA: TGTGCCACCAGTGACCCCCGGGACAGGGGTTCCCCTAGCGGGGTCTATGAGCAGTTCTTC.

This clonotype was seen ten or more times. The chain couples TRBV12-3 or TRBV12-4 to TRBJ1-1; 7 bases map to TRBD1. Trimming took 6 bases from V and 2 from J; bases not matched to a gene: 9. The CDR3 sequence is 15 residues long. CDR3 nucleotides: TGTGCCAGCAGCCGCCCTGACAGGGCCAACACTGAAGCTTTCTTT. The encoded protein is CASSRPDRANTEAFF.

There are a few counts of this clonotype. The gene calls are TRBV4-1 and TRBJ2-1; tentative D call: TRBD2 (5 bases). The CDR3 has 17 residues. Germline V gene lookup returns CDR1 MGHRA and CDR2 YSYEKL. The ends were cut back, 1 base at V and 0 bases at J, with 13 bases in the middle. CDR3 sequence: CASSQVERSSSYNEQFF. In nucleotides, the CDR3 is TGCGCCAGCAGCCAAGTAGAGCGGAGCAGCTCCTACAATGAGCAGTTCTTC.

The chain links TRBV7-9 to TRBJ2-7, with TRBD2 identical over 10 bases. The J segment lost 5 bases and the V segment lost 2 bases, leaving 12 bases of the junction unmatched. Germline V gene sequence: CDR1 SEHNR, CDR2 FQNEAQ (reference sequence). The CDR3 has 17 residues. The CDR3 DNA is TGTGCCAGCAGCTTAACCCCCCGGACTAGCGGAGGTAACGAGCAGTACTTC. It yields the protein CASSLTPRTSGGNEQYF.

J is TRBJ2-7 and V is TRBV29-1, with TRBD2 identical over 11 bases. This CDR3 is 12 amino acids long. Per the germline V gene, CDR1 is SQVTM and CDR2 is ANQGSEA. The trim removed 7 bases at V and 3 bases at J, leaving 2 bases unmatched. The CDR3 coding sequence is TGCAGCGCTGGGACTAGCGGCTACGAGCAGTACTTC. This codes for CSAGTSGYEQYF.

The rearrangement uses TRBV12-3 or TRBV12-4 and TRBJ2-1, with 10 bases matching TRBD2. The length of the CDR3 is 14 residues. Trimming at V came to 6 bases and at J to 7 bases, leaving 6 bases not matched to a gene. The CDR3 sequence is CASRRIAGGNEQFF. The CDR3 DNA reads TGTGCCAGCAGACGGATAGCGGGGGGAAATGAGCAGTTCTTC.

This clonotype came up a few times. V and J are TRBV30 and TRBJ2-7; D is unclear. V shed 0 bases and J shed 3 bases, with 9 bases lying between them. This CDR3 spans 13 amino acids. Per germline, CDR1 GTSNPN and CDR2 SVGIG (reference sequence). As DNA, the CDR3 is TGTGCCTGGAGTGTAGGGCGGATCTACGAGCAGTACTTC. Protein sequence: CAWSVGRIYEQYF.